This entry describes one T cell receptor (beta chain). Its antigen is unknown. The V end was cut by 4 bases, the J end by 5 bases, with 9 bases between. CDR1 MDHEN and CDR2 SYDVKM come from the germline V gene. This CDR3 contains 13 residues. Via the markers CD45RO/CCR7/CD25/CD127/CD95/CD27, stem cell-like memory, regulatory, central memory and naive CD4+ cells were sorted. In all sorted populations, purity surpassed 95%. Isolated RNA was reverse transcribed in full, so expressed TCRB transcripts were sequenced. Assay: immunoSEQ multiplex PCR; the TCRdb copy retains only in-frame clones and omits some. The table has about half a million clones, approximately 10% seen once. This record belongs to a study of beta chain features in type 1 diabetes. In the study overall: Patient and healthy donor groups were alike in age, gender and cell yields.

Study findings and constraints: Fewer junction insertions and more nucleotide deletions appeared in type 1 diabetes patients.

The TCR was taken from a woman under 30 in good health. The rearrangement joins TRBV28 to TRBJ2-1; perhaps TRBD2 as D (5 bases). The material sequenced was naive CD4+ T cells from blood. The CDR3 coding sequence is TGTGCCAGCAGTTACGGGGTTCACAATGAGCAGTTCTTC. Its protein is CASSYGVHNEQFF.